What follows is one T cell receptor (beta chain) and its context. The antigen remains undetermined. It was with 60 Vbeta and 13 Jbeta primers that the PCR ran. Using immunoSEQ multiplex PCR, the repertoire was profiled, and TCRdb retains in-frame clones only, with some absent. The table has about 140,000 clones, 60% to 85% seen once; the top ten hold less than 3.5%. This specimen comes from a study of cytomegalovirus exposure and HLA in healthy donors. On the study more broadly: The Caucasian-associated ancestry cluster held under 90% of 398 genotyped donors. Study-level findings and limits: It was reported that the classifier diagnosed cytomegalovirus status with high specificity and sensitivity in both the original and validation cohorts.

The CDR3 length is 14 residues. CDR1 SGHTA and CDR2 FQGTGA come from the germline V gene. The V gene lost 2 bases and the J gene lost 0 bases, with 8 bases spanning the gap. Sequenced input: PBMCs. This TCR came from a male donor in good health and CMV-seronegative. The rearrangement uses TRBV7-3 and TRBJ2-7, with D possibly being TRBD2 (5 bases). The CDR3 is CASSLAGDSYEQYF. In DNA form, the CDR3 reads TGTGCCAGCAGCTTAGCCGGGGACTCCTACGAGCAGTACTTC.